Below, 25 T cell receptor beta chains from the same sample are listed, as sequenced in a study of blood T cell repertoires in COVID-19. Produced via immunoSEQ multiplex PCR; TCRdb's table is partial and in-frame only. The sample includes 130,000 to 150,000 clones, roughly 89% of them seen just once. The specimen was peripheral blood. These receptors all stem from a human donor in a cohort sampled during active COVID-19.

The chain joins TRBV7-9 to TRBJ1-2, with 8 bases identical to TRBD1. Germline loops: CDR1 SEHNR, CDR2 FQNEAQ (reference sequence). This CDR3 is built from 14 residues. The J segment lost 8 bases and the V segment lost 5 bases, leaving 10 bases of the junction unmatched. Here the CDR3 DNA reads TGTGCCAGCAGCCCGTCGACAGGGGCGGGCGGCTACACCTTC. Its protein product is CASSPSTGAGGYTF.

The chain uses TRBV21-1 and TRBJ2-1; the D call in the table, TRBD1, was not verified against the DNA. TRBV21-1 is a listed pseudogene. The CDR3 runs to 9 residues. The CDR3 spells CASSFGLFF. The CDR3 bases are TGTGCCAGCAGCTTTGGCCTGTTCTTC.

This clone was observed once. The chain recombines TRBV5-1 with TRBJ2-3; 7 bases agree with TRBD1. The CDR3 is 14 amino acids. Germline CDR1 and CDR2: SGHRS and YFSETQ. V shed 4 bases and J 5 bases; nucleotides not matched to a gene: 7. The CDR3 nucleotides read TGCGCCAGCAGCCAAAGCCCAGGGGGAGATACGCAGTATTTT. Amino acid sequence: CASSQSPGGDTQYF.

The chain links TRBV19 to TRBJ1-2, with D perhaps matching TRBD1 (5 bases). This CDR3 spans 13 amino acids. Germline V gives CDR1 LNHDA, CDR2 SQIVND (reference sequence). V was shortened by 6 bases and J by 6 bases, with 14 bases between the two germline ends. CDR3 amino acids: CASRPRGGDGYTF. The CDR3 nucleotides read TGTGCCAGTAGGCCACGGGGGGGTGATGGCTACACCTTC.

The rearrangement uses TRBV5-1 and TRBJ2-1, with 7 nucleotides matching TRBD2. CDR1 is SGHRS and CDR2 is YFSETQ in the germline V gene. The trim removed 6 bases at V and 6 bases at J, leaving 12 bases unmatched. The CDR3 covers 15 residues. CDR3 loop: CASTIAGSSLNEQFF. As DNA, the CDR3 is TGCGCCAGCACCATAGCGGGTTCCTCACTCAATGAGCAGTTCTTC.

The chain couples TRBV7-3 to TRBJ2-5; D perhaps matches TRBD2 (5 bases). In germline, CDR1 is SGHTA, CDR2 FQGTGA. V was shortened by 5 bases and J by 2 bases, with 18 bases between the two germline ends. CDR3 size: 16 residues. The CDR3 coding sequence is TGTGCCAGCAGCACGCAGTACGGAGGTCCTCAAGAGACCCAGTACTTC. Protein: CASSTQYGGPQETQYF.

The CDR3 reads CASSQDRTVGKLFF. Written as DNA, the CDR3 is TGTGCCAGCAGCCAAGATCGGACAGTAGGAAAACTGTTTTTT. The chain links TRBV3-1 (or the pseudogene TRBV3-2) to TRBJ1-4; perhaps TRBD1 as D (6 bases). Germline CDR1 LGHDT, CDR2 YNNKEL (reference sequence). Trimming pared 0 bases from V and 10 bases from J, leaving 12 bases between. The CDR3 is 14 amino acids.

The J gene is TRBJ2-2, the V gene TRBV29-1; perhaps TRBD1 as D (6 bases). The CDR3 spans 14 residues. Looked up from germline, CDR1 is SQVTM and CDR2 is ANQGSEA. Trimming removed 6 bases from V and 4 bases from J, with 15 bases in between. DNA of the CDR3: TGCAGCGTAGAACAGGGAATGGGCACCGGGGAGCTGTTTTTT. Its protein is CSVEQGMGTGELFF.

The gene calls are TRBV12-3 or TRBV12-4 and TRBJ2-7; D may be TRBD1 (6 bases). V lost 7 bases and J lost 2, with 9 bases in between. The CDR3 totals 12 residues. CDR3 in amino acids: CASKGDTYEQYF. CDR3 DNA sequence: TGTGCCAGCAAAGGGGACACCTACGAGCAGTACTTC.

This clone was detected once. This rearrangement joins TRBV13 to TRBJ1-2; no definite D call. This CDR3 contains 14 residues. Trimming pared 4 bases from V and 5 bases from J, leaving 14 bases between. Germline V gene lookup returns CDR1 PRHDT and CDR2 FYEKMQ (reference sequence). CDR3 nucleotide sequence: TGTGCCAGCAGCTCCCCCACCTTCCAGTATGGCTACACCTTC. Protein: CASSSPTFQYGYTF.

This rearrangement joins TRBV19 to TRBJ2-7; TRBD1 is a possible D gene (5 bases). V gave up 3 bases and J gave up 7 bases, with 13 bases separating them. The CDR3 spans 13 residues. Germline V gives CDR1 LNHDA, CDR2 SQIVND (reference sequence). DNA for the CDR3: TGTGCCAGTAGTATTGGTTATTCAGGGGAGCAGTACTTC. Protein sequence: CASSIGYSGEQYF. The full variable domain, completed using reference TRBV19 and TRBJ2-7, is DGGITQSPKYLFRKEGQNVTLSCEQNLNHDAMYWYRQDPGQGLRLIYYSQIVNDFQKGDIAEGYSVSREKKESFPLTVTSAQKNPTAFYLCASSIGYSGEQYFGPGTRLTVT.

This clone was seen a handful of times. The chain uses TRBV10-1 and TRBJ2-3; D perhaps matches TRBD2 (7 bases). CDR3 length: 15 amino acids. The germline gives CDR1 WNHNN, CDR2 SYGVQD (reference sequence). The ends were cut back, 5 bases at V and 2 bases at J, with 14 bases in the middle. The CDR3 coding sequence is TGCGCCAGCAGTATGGGGGGGGCGGACACAGATACGCAGTATTTT. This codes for CASSMGGADTDTQYF.

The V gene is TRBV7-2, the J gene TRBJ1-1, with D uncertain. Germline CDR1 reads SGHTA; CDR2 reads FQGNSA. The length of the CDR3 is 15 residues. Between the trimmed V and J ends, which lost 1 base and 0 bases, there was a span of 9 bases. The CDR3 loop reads CASSLVQYMNTEAFF. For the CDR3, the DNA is TGTGCCAGCAGCTTAGTACAGTATATGAACACTGAAGCTTTCTTT.

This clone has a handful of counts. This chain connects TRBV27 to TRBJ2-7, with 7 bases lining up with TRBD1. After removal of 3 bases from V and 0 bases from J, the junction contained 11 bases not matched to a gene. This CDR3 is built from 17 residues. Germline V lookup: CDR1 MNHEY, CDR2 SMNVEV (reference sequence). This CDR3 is CASSFIAHRGSSYEQYF. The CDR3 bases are TGTGCCAGCAGTTTTATCGCGCACAGGGGATCCTCCTACGAGCAGTACTTC.

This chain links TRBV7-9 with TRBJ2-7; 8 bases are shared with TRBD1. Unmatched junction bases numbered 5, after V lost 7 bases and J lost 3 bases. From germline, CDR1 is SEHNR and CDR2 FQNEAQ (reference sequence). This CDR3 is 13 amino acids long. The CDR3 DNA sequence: TGTGCCAGCACCGAAACAGGGGGCTACGAGCAGTACTTC. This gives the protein CASTETGGYEQYF. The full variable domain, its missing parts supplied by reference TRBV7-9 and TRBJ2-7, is DTGVSQNPRHKITKRGQNVTFRCDPISEHNRLYWYRQTLGQGPEFLTYFQNEAQLEKSRLLSDRFSAERPKGSFSTLEIQRTEQGDSAMYLCASTETGGYEQYFGPGTRLTVT.

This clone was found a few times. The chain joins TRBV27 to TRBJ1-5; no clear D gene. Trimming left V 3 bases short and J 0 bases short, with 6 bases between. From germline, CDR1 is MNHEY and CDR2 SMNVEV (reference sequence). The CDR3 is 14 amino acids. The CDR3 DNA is TGTGCCAGCAGTTTTTCCGGTAGCAATCAGCCCCAGCATTTT. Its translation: CASSFSGSNQPQHF.

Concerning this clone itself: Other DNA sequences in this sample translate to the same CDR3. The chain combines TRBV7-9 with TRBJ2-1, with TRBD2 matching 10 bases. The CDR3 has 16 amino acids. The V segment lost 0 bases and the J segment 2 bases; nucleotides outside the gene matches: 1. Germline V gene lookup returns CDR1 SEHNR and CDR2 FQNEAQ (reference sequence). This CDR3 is CASSLALAGAYNEQFF. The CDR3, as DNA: TGTGCCAGCAGCTTAGCCCTAGCGGGGGCCTACAATGAGCAGTTCTTC.

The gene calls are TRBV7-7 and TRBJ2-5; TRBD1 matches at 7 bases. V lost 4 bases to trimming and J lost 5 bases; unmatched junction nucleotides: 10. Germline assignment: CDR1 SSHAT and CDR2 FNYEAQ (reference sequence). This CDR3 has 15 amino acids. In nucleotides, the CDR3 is TGTGCCAGCAGCTCAGCCAGTACAGGGGAGGAGACCCAGTACTTC. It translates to CASSSASTGEETQYF.

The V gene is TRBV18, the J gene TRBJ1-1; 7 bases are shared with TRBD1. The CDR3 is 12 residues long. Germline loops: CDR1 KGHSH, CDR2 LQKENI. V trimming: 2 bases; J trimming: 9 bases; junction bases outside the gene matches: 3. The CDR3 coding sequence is TGTGCCAGCTCACCAAATAGGGGGCAAGCTTTCTTT. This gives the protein CASSPNRGQAFF.

For the CDR3, the DNA is TGCGCCAGCAGCCCACGGGACAGAAATGAGGATGAGCAGTTCTTC. It specifies CASSPRDRNEDEQFF. V gene TRBV4-3 combines with J gene TRBJ2-1, with TRBD1 identical over 7 bases. The germline gives CDR1 LGHNA, CDR2 YSLEER. The V and J ends lost 4 bases and 8 bases, in that order; junction bases with no gene match: 11. CDR3 length equals 15 residues.

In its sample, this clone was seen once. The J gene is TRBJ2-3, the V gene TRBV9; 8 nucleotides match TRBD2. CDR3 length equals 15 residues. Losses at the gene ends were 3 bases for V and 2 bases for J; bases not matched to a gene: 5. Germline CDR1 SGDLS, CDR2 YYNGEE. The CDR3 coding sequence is TGTGCCAGCAGCGCGAGCGGGGGCATCACAGATACGCAGTATTTT. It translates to CASSASGGITDTQYF. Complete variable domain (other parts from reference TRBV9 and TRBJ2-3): DSGVTQTPKHLITATGQRVTLRCSPRSGDLSVYWYQQSLDQGLQFLIQYYNGEERAKGNILERFSAQQFPDLHSELNLSSLELGDSALYFCASSASGGITDTQYFGPGTRLTVL.

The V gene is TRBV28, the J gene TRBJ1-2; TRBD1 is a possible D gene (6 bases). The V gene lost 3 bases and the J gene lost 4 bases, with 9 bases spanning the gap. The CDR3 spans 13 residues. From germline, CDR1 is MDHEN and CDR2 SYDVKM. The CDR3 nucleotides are TGTGCCAGCAGTTTCGGCAGGGGCTATGGCTACACCTTC. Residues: CASSFGRGYGYTF.

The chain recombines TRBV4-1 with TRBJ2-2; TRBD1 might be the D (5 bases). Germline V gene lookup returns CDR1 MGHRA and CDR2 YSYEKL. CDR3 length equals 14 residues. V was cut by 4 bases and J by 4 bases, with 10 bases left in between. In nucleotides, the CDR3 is TGCGCCAGCAGCCCTATCAGGGCCACCGGGGAGCTGTTTTTT. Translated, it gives CASSPIRATGELFF.

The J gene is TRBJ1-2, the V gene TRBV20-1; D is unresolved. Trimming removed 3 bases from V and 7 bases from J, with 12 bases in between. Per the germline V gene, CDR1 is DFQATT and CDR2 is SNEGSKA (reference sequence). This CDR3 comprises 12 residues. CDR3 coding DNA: TGCAGTGCTAGTCGGGAAGTAGGTGGCTACACCTTC. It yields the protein CSASREVGGYTF.

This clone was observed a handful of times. CDR3 DNA sequence: TGTGCCAGCAGTTCAACTCTAAGGACAGTGGGGGCGAGGTCCTACGAGCAGTACTTC. Protein: CASSSTLRTVGARSYEQYF. This chain uses TRBV6-2 or TRBV6-3 with TRBJ2-7, with a tentative D call TRBD1 (6 bases). Trimming shortened V by 4 bases and J by 1 base, and 26 bases separated the two germline ends. In germline, CDR1 is MNHEY, CDR2 SVGEGT. The CDR3 runs to 19 residues.